This T cell receptor (beta chain) came from a study of T cells in narcolepsy. Study details: Healthy controls were enrolled alongside patients with narcolepsy type 1 or type 2.

Sequenced by immunoSEQ multiplex PCR; TCRdb stores in-frame clones only, minus some. The sample contains around 30,000 clones, around 78% of which appear only once. Study-level points and caveats: Comparing one patient's CSF and blood CD4+ clonotypes highlighted HCRT- and TRIB2-specific autoreactive clonotypes.

This clone was recorded a few times. As yet, its antigen is unknown. V lost 4 bases to trimming and J lost 5 bases; unmatched junction nucleotides: 9. Germline values: CDR1 SGDLS, CDR2 YYNGEE. The CDR3 is 16 amino acids. The specimen sequenced was CD45RA- memory CD4+ T cells from PBMCs. The gene calls are TRBV9 and TRBJ2-2; 9 nucleotides align to TRBD2. The origin of this receptor is a human donor with narcolepsy. CDR3 in DNA: TGTGCCAGCAGCCCCCTGGCGGGGGGGCGGACCGGGGAGCTGTTTTTT. It is translated as CASSPLAGGRTGELFF.